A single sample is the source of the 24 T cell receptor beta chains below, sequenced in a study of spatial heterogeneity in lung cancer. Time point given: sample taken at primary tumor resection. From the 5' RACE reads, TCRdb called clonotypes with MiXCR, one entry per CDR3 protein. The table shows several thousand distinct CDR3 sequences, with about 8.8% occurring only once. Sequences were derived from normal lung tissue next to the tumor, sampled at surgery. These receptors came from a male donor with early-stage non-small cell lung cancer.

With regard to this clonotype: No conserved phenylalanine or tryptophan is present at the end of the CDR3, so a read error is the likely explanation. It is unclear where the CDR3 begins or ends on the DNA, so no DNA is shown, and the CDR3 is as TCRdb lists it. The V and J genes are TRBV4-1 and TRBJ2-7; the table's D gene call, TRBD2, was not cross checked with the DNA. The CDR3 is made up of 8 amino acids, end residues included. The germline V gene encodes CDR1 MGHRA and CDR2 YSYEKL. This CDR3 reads CASSQWGP.

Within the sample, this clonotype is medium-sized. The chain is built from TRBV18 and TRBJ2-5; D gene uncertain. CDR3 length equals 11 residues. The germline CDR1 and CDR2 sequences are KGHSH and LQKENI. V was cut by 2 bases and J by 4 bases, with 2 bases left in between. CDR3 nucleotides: TGTGCCAGCTCACCAGGAGAGACCCAGTACTTC. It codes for CASSPGETQYF.

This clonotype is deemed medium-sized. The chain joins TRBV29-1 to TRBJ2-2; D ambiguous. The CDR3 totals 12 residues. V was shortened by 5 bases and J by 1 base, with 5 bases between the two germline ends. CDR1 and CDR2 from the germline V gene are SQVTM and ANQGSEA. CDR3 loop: CSVSLNTGELFF. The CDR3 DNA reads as TGCAGCGTTTCATTGAACACCGGGGAGCTGTTTTTT.

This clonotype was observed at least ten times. CDR3 DNA: TGCGCCAGCAGCGCGACTAGCGCCAGAGGGGTGAATGAGCAGTTCTTC. It encodes CASSATSARGVNEQFF. The rearrangement joins TRBV5-1 to TRBJ2-1, with 8 bases fitting TRBD2. The CDR3 sequence is 16 residues long. Per germline, CDR1 SGHRS and CDR2 YFSETQ. J was trimmed by 7 bases and V by 4 bases; bases with no gene match: 13.

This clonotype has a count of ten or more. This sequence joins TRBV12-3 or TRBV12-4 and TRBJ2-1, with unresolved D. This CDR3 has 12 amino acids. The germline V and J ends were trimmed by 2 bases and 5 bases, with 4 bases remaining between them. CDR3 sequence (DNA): TGTGCCAGCAGTTTAAGCCACAATGAGCAGTTCTTC. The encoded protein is CASSLSHNEQFF.

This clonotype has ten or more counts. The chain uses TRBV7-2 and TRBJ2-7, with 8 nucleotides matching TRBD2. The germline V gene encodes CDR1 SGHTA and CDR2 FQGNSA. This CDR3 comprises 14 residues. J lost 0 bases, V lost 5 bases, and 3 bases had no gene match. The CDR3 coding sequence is TGTGCCAGCAGCCCCGGGACTAGCTCCTACGAGCAGTACTTC. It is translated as CASSPGTSSYEQYF.

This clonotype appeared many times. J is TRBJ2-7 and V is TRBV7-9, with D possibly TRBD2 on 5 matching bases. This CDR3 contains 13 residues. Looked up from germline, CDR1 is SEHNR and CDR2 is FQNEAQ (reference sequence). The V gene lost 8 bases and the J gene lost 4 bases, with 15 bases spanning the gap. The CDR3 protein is CASARTEEYEQYF. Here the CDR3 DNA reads TGTGCCAGCGCCCGGACTGAGGAGTACGAGCAGTACTTC.

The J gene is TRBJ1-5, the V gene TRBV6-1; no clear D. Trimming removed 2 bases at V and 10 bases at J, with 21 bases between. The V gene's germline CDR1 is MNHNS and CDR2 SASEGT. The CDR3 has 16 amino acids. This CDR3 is CASSERKISQYRPQHF. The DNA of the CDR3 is TGTGCCAGCAGTGAAAGAAAAATTTCCCAATATCGACCCCAGCATTTT.

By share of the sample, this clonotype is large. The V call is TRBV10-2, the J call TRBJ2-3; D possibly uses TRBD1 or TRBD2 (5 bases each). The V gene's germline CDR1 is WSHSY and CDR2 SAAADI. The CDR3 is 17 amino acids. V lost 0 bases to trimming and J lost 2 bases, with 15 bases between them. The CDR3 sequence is CASSESLGGPHTDTQYF. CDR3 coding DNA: TGCGCCAGCAGTGAGTCTCTTGGGGGACCTCACACAGATACGCAGTATTTT.

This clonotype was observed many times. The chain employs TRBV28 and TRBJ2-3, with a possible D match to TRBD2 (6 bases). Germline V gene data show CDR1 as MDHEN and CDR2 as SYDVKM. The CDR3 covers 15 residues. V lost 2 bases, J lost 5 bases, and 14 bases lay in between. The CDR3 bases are TGTGCCAGCAGTTTAAATTTGGGAGGCGGAGATACGCAGTATTTT. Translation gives CASSLNLGGGDTQYF.

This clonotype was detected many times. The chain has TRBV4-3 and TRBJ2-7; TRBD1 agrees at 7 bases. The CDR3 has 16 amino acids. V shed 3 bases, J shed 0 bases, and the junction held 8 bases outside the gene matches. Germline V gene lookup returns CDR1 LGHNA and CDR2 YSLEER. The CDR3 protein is CASSQGPDRFSYEQYF. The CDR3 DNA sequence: TGCGCCAGCAGCCAGGGCCCGGACAGGTTCTCCTACGAGCAGTACTTC.

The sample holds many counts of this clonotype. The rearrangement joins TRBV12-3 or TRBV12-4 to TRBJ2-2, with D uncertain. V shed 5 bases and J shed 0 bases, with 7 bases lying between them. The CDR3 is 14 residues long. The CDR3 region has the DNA TGTGCCAGCAGTAGCCCCCCGAACACCGGGGAGCTGTTTTTT. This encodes CASSSPPNTGELFF.

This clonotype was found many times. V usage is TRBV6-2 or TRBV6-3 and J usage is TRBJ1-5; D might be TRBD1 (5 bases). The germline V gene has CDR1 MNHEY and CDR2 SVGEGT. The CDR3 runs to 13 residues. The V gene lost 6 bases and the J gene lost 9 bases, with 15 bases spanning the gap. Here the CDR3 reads CASRRGSGLPQHF. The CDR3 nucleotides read TGTGCCAGCAGGAGGGGCTCCGGATTGCCCCAGCATTTT.

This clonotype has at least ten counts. The CDR3 spells CASSQDRGNTGELFF. The CDR3 coding sequence is TGTGCCAGCAGCCAAGATCGCGGGAACACCGGGGAGCTGTTTTTT. The chain uses TRBV3-1 and TRBJ2-2; unclear D gene. There are 15 residues in the CDR3. Germline loops: CDR1 LGHDT, CDR2 YNNKEL (reference sequence). The germline V and J ends were trimmed by 0 bases and 1 base, with 6 bases remaining between them.

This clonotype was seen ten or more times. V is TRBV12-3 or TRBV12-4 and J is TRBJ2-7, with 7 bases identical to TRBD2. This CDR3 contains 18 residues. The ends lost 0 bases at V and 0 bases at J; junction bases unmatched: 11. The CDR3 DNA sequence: TGTGCCAGCAGTTTAGCGAGTCAAGCGGGGAGTATCTCCTACGAGCAGTACTTC. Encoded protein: CASSLASQAGSISYEQYF.

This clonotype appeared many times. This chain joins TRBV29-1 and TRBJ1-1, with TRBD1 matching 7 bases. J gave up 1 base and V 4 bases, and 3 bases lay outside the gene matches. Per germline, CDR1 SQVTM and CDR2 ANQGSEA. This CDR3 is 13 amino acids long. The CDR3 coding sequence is TGCAGCGTTGTGGACAGGACGAACACTGAAGCTTTCTTT. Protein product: CSVVDRTNTEAFF.

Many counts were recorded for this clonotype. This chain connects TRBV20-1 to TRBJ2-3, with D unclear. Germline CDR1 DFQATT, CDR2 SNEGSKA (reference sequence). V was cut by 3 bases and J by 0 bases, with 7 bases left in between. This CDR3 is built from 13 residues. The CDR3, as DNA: TGCAGTGCTAGTCGAACTAGCACAGATACGCAGTATTTT. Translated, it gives CSASRTSTDTQYF.

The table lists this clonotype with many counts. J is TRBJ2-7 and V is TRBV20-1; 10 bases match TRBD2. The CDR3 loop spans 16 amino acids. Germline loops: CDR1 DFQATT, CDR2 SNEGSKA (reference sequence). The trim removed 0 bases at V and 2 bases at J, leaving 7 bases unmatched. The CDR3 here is CSARDLASGRAYEQYF. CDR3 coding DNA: TGCAGTGCTAGAGATCTGGCTAGCGGGAGAGCCTACGAGCAGTACTTC.

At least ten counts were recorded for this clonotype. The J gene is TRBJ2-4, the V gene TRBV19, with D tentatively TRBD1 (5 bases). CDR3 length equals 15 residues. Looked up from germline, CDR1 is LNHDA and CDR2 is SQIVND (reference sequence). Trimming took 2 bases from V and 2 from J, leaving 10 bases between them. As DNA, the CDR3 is TGTGCCAGTAGTATACCTCAGGGTTCCAAAAACATTCAGTACTTC. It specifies CASSIPQGSKNIQYF. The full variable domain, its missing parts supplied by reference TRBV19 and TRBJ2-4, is DGGITQSPKYLFRKEGQNVTLSCEQNLNHDAMYWYRQDPGQGLRLIYYSQIVNDFQKGDIAEGYSVSREKKESFPLTVTSAQKNPTAFYLCASSIPQGSKNIQYFGAGTRLSVL.

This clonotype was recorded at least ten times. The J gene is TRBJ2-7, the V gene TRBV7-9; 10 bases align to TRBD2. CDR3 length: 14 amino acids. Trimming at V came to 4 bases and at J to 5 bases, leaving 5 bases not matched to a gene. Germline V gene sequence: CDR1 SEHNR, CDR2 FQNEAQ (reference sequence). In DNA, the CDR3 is TGTGCCAGCAGCTCTAGCGGGAGTACTAACGAGCAGTACTTC. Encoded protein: CASSSSGSTNEQYF.

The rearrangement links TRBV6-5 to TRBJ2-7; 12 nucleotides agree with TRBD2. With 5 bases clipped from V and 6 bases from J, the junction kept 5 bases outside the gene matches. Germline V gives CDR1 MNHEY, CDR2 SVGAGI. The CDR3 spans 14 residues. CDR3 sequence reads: CASSHATSGGEQYF. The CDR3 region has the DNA TGTGCCAGCAGTCACGCGACTAGCGGGGGCGAGCAGTACTTC.

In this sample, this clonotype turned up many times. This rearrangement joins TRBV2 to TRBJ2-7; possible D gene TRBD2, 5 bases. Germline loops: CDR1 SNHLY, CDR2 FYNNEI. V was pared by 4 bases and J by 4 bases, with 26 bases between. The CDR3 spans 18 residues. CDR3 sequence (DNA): TGTGCCAGCAGTGGAGTGCCCGCAGGAGCGGCGGACGATTACGAGCAGTACTTC. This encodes CASSGVPAGAADDYEQYF.

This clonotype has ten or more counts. The CDR3 DNA sequence: TGTGCCAGCAGCGTAGCTTGGCAGCCCAGGTTTGACACTGAAGCTTTCTTT. Translated, it gives CASSVAWQPRFDTEAFF. The chain couples TRBV9 to TRBJ1-1; D is uncertain. Trimming cost V 0 bases and J 3 bases, with 18 bases left between them. There are 17 residues in the CDR3. CDR1 SGDLS and CDR2 YYNGEE come from the germline V gene. The variable domain in full, completed from reference TRBV9 and TRBJ1-1, reads DSGVTQTPKHLITATGQRVTLRCSPRSGDLSVYWYQQSLDQGLQFLIQYYNGEERAKGNILERFSAQQFPDLHSELNLSSLELGDSALYFCASSVAWQPRFDTEAFFGQGTRLTVV.

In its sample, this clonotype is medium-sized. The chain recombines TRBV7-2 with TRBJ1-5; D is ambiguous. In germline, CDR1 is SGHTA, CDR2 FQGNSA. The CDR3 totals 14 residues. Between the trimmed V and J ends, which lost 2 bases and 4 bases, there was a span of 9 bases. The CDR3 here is CASSLMGTNQPQHF. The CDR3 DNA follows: TGTGCCAGCAGCTTAATGGGAACTAATCAGCCCCAGCATTTT. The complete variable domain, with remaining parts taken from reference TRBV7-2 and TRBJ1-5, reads GAGVSQSPSNKVTEKGKDVELRCDPISGHTALYWYRQSLGQGLEFLIYFQGNSAPDKSGLPSDRFSAERTGGSVSTLTIQRTQQEDSAVYLCASSLMGTNQPQHFGDGTRLSIL.